Reported below is one TCR beta chain. No antigen is known for it. The data belong to a study of beta chain features in type 1 diabetes. Findings of the study overall: Moderately but significantly shorter TCRB CDR3s were found in Type 1 diabetes patients in all four CD4+ subsets.

Looked up from germline, CDR1 is SGHNT and CDR2 is YENEEA. The CDR3 has 14 residues. The germline V and J ends were trimmed by 8 bases and 1 base, with 13 bases remaining between them. cDNA synthesis used the whole RNA isolate, giving expressed TCRB sequences. Repertoires were generated with immunoSEQ multiplex PCR, while TCRdb's copy carries only in-frame clones and drops some. The sample includes 500,000 to 850,000 clones, about 14% seen only once; the top ten take nearly 0.04%. This receptor was identified in a man between 18 and 35 years old with type 1 diabetes. The sequenced sample was naive CD4+ T cells from blood. This chain uses TRBV11-3 with TRBJ2-3; D gene uncertain. CDR3: CASSTSFGTDTQYF. CDR3 DNA: TGTGCCAGCTCCACTTCATTTGGCACAGATACGCAGTATTTT.